These 32 T cell receptor beta chains originate from one sample sequenced in a study of blood T cell repertoires in COVID-19 (dated by TCRdb to about 2020). Library construction relied on the immunoSEQ multiplex PCR assay. This immuneACCESS table, as held by TCRdb, lists in-frame sequences with V and J called but not all clones. Of the missing ones, under half trace to an unresolved V gene in checked studies; the others have no known cause. The sample contains 150,000 to 200,000 clones, 75% to 90% of them found a single time. Together, the top ten hold 2% to 2.5% of the sample. Source material: peripheral blood. These receptor sequences come from a man aged 70-80 years with active or convalescent COVID-19.

About this clone itself: Other DNA sequences in the same sample also yield this CDR3. The rearrangement uses TRBV18 and TRBJ2-5; D uncertain. V was clipped by 3 bases and J by 4 bases, with 6 bases between them. The CDR3 consists of 12 residues. Germline assignment: CDR1 KGHSH and CDR2 LQKENI. The CDR3 protein is CASSPARETQYF. CDR3 in DNA: TGTGCCAGCTCACCGGCTCGAGAGACCCAGTACTTC.

The chain is built from TRBV7-9 and TRBJ1-4; D is ambiguous. Germline lookup yields CDR1 SEHNR and CDR2 FQNEAQ (reference sequence). V gave up 1 base and J gave up 8 bases, with 5 bases separating them. CDR3 length: 12 amino acids. CDR3 loop: CASSLDVEKLFF. The CDR3 DNA reads TGTGCCAGCAGCTTAGATGTAGAAAAACTGTTTTTT.

The chain links TRBV21-1 to TRBJ2-5; whether TRBD1, the table's D call, matches the DNA was not checked. TRBV21-1 is designated a pseudogene. The CDR3 consists of 19 residues. The CDR3 bases are TGTGCCAGCAGCATTTTCGGGACAGGGAAATCGCACCCTCTAGAGACCCAGTACTTC. Translation: CASSIFGTGKSHPLETQYF.

This clone was recorded once. This sequence joins TRBV10-3 and TRBJ2-3, with D maybe TRBD1 (6 bases). The V and J ends lost 6 bases and 4 bases respectively, with 11 bases between them. Germline lookup yields CDR1 ENHRY and CDR2 SYGVKD. CDR3 size: 13 residues. The DNA of the CDR3 is TGTGCCATCAGGGACAGTGGGGCAGATACGCAGTATTTT. Translating gives CAIRDSGADTQYF.

CDR3: CASSPRDRNFEPQHF. CDR3 coding DNA: TGTGCCAGCAGCCCGCGGGACAGAAATTTTGAGCCCCAGCATTTT. The V and J genes are TRBV7-7 and TRBJ1-5, with 7 bases matching TRBD1. The CDR3 covers 15 residues. The germline V gene encodes CDR1 SSHAT and CDR2 FNYEAQ (reference sequence). J was trimmed by 8 bases and V by 5 bases; bases with no gene match: 12.

The chain employs TRBV6-2 or TRBV6-3 and TRBJ2-1; D not certain. Deletions cut 6 bases from V and 2 bases from J, with 8 bases between. Germline loops: CDR1 MNHEY, CDR2 SVGEGT. There are 13 residues in the CDR3. This chain's CDR3 is CASSYPPYNEQFF. The CDR3 DNA sequence: TGTGCCAGCAGCTATCCCCCCTACAATGAGCAGTTCTTC.

The chain is built from TRBV24-1 and TRBJ2-1, with D possibly matching TRBD1 (5 bases). V lost 7 bases and J 7 bases, leaving 10 bases between the germline ends. The CDR3 totals 12 residues. Germline CDR1 KGHDR, CDR2 SFDVKD. CDR3 in DNA: TGTGCCACCAGGGACACAGTTAATGAGCAGTTCTTC. Its protein is CATRDTVNEQFF.

The V and J genes are TRBV18 and TRBJ2-5; 9 nucleotides align to TRBD1. Trimming cost V 5 bases and J 1 base; bases outside gene matches: 5. Per the germline V gene, CDR1 is KGHSH and CDR2 is LQKENI. The CDR3 loop spans 15 amino acids. CDR3 protein: CASSVQQGAQETQYF. CDR3 nucleotides: TGTGCCAGCTCAGTTCAACAGGGGGCCCAAGAGACCCAGTACTTC.

This chain joins TRBV28 and TRBJ1-6; TRBD1 matches 9 bases. The CDR3 is 16 residues long. Germline CDR1 MDHEN, CDR2 SYDVKM. V was clipped by 4 bases and J by 7 bases; unmatched bases: 8. The CDR3: CASSSSGTGLNSPLHF. DNA of the CDR3: TGTGCCAGCAGTTCCTCCGGGACAGGGTTAAATTCACCCCTCCACTTT. Filled out from reference TRBV28 and TRBJ1-6, the complete variable domain reads DVKVTQSSRYLVKRTGEKVFLECVQDMDHENMFWYRQDPGLGLRLIYFSYDVKMKEKGDIPEGYSVSREKKERFSLILESASTNQTSMYLCASSSSGTGLNSPLHFGNGTRLTVT.

V is TRBV12-5 and J is TRBJ2-2; D gene uncertain. The CDR3 covers 14 residues. Germline V lookup: CDR1 LGHNT, CDR2 FRNRAP. The V end lost 1 base, the J end lost 5 bases, and 8 bases lay between the germline ends. The CDR3 nucleotides read TGTGCTAGTGGTTTGGGGATCAGGACCGGGGAGCTGTTTTTT. It codes for CASGLGIRTGELFF. Based on the CDR3 plus reference TRBV12-5 and TRBJ2-2, the full variable domain is DARVTQTPRHKVTEMGQEVTMRCQPILGHNTVFWYRQTMMQGLELLAYFRNRAPLDDSGMPKDRFSAEMPDATLATLKIQPSEPRDSAVYFCASGLGIRTGELFFGEGSRLTVL.

The gene calls are TRBV27 and TRBJ2-5; TRBD1 aligns across 9 bases. The CDR3 has 14 residues. CDR1 and CDR2 (germline): MNHEY, SMNVEV (reference sequence). Trimming cost V 5 bases and J 4 bases; bases outside gene matches: 5. This CDR3 is CASSPGQGRETQYF. CDR3 sequence (DNA): TGTGCCAGCAGTCCGGGACAGGGCAGAGAGACCCAGTACTTC.

The V call is TRBV29-1, the J call TRBJ2-2; 10 bases fit TRBD2. After removal of 4 bases from V and 6 bases from J, the junction contained 8 bases not matched to a gene. Germline V gene sequence: CDR1 SQVTM, CDR2 ANQGSEA. The CDR3 contains 15 residues. CDR3 protein: CSVASGRKKAGELFF. The CDR3 DNA is TGCAGCGTTGCTAGCGGGAGAAAGAAGGCCGGGGAGCTGTTTTTT.

CDR3 coding DNA: TGTGCCAGCAGTGAATTCCCCAGCCAAGAGACCCAGTACTTC. Translated, it gives CASSEFPSQETQYF. The rearrangement joins TRBV25-1 to TRBJ2-5; D ambiguous. This CDR3 has 14 residues. Germline V gene sequence: CDR1 MGHDK, CDR2 SYGVNS. Between the trimmed V and J ends, which lost 1 base and 1 base, there was a span of 7 bases.

V usage is TRBV27 and J usage is TRBJ1-1, with D perhaps matching TRBD1 (6 bases). Per germline, CDR1 MNHEY and CDR2 SMNVEV (reference sequence). This CDR3 has 16 amino acids. Trimming pared 3 bases from V and 10 bases from J, leaving 24 bases between. CDR3 bases: TGTGCCAGCAGTTTCCAAGGACAGCGAGGCCTACCCGGAGCTTTCTTT. This gives the protein CASSFQGQRGLPGAFF.

DNA of the CDR3: TGTGCCAGCAGGGGGGGGATTAACTATGGCTACACCTTC. Amino acids: CASRGGINYGYTF. J is TRBJ1-2 and V is TRBV12-3 or TRBV12-4; the D gene is possibly TRBD1 (5 bases). The CDR3 is 13 residues long. Trimming removed 6 bases at V and 1 base at J, with 9 bases between.

V gene TRBV28 combines with J gene TRBJ1-6, with D possibly TRBD1 on 5 matching bases. The germline gives CDR1 MDHEN, CDR2 SYDVKM. This CDR3 has 15 residues. Trimming took 1 base from V and 7 from J, leaving 11 bases between them. Written as DNA, the CDR3 is TGTGCCAGCAGTTTATTAGGGGATAGGAATTCACCCCTCCACTTT. Protein product: CASSLLGDRNSPLHF.

The genes are TRBV10-1 and TRBJ1-1, with D tentatively TRBD1 (5 bases). CDR3 length equals 13 residues. Trimming took 6 bases from V and 7 from J, leaving 15 bases between them. Per the germline V gene, CDR1 is WNHNN and CDR2 is SYGVQD (reference sequence). The CDR3 nucleotides are TGCGCCAGCAGAGCGGACGGGGGGAGTGAAGCTTTCTTT. Its protein is CASRADGGSEAFF.

This chain links TRBV18 with TRBJ1-6; TRBD1 might be the D (6 bases). The CDR3 has 15 residues. The germline V gene encodes CDR1 KGHSH and CDR2 LQKENI. The V end was cut by 4 bases, the J end by 5 bases, with 12 bases between. The CDR3 reads CASSRGQLDNSPLHF. CDR3 DNA: TGTGCCAGCTCACGAGGACAGTTAGATAATTCACCCCTCCACTTT.

This clone was detected only once. The V and J genes are TRBV7-2 and TRBJ2-7; a possible D gene is TRBD2 (6 bases). V lost 1 base to trimming and J lost 0 bases, with 13 bases between them. The CDR3 is made up of 16 amino acids. Germline V gives CDR1 SGHTA, CDR2 FQGNSA. CDR3 bases: TGTGCCAGCAGCTTAGTTGGTGGGGGGACCTCCTACGAGCAGTACTTC. This codes for CASSLVGGGTSYEQYF.

V usage is TRBV12-3 or TRBV12-4 and J usage is TRBJ2-7, with no clear D. The CDR3 extends over 12 amino acids. The V end was cut by 1 base, the J end by 3 bases, with 4 bases between. CDR3 sequence: CASSLGSYEQYF. The CDR3 nucleotides are TGTGCCAGCAGTTTAGGCAGCTACGAGCAGTACTTC.

The V call is TRBV6-2 or TRBV6-3, the J call TRBJ1-5; 9 bases align to TRBD1. V dropped 2 bases and J dropped 4; count of bases not matched to a gene: 6. Per the germline V gene, CDR1 is MNHEY and CDR2 is SVGEGT. This CDR3 is 16 amino acids long. The CDR3 is CASSYQGQGRNQPQHF. The CDR3 nucleotides read TGTGCCAGCAGTTACCAGGGACAGGGACGAAATCAGCCCCAGCATTTT.

The chain carries TRBV15 and TRBJ2-1; TRBD2 agrees at 8 bases. Germline V CDR1 and CDR2: LNHNV, YYDKDF (reference sequence). The V gene end was trimmed by 0 bases and the J gene end by 2 bases; junction bases not matched to a gene: 6. This CDR3 has 17 residues. CDR3 DNA: TGTGCCACCAGCAGAGAGTCGGGGGGGGGCCCCTACAATGAGCAGTTCTTC. Translating it yields CATSRESGGGPYNEQFF. Full variable domain (remainder filled in from reference TRBV15 and TRBJ2-1): DAMVIQNPRYQVTQFGKPVTLSCSQTLNHNVMYWYQQKSSQAPKLLFHYYDKDFNNEADTPDNFQSRRPNTSFCFLDIRSPGLGDTAMYLCATSRESGGGPYNEQFFGPGTRLTVL.

This clone was found once. The chain has TRBV6-5 and TRBJ2-7, with 9 positions matching TRBD1. CDR1 MNHEY and CDR2 SVGAGI come from the germline V gene. This CDR3 region has 13 residues. The trim removed 6 bases at V and 7 bases at J, leaving 7 bases unmatched. CDR3 in amino acids: CASSRQGGREQYF. The CDR3 nucleotides read TGTGCCAGCAGCAGACAGGGGGGGAGAGAGCAGTACTTC.

The genes are TRBV18 and TRBJ1-1, with D perhaps TRBD1 (5 bases). Germline V CDR1 and CDR2: KGHSH, LQKENI. The CDR3 extends over 15 amino acids. Trimming took off 5 bases at V and 0 bases at J, with 13 bases between the two ends. The CDR3 region is CASSFGGKMNTEAFF. CDR3 nucleotides: TGTGCCAGCTCATTCGGGGGGAAGATGAACACTGAAGCTTTCTTT.

The chain combines TRBV7-2 with TRBJ2-5; 10 bases line up with TRBD1. Germline CDR1 and CDR2: SGHTA and FQGNSA. After removal of 8 bases from V and 4 bases from J, the junction contained 7 bases not matched to a gene. The CDR3 extends over 14 amino acids. The CDR3 sequence is CASGGTGVGETQYF. CDR3 nucleotide sequence: TGTGCCAGCGGGGGGACAGGGGTCGGAGAGACCCAGTACTTC.

The chain is built from TRBV7-9 and TRBJ2-5, with a weak D call TRBD2 (6 bases). V was pared by 6 bases and J by 11 bases, with 19 bases between. This CDR3 comprises 13 residues. Germline V gene sequence: CDR1 SEHNR, CDR2 FQNEAQ (reference sequence). The CDR3 nucleotides are TGTGCCAGCAGGACGGACGGAGGAGGGGCACAGTACTTC. As protein: CASRTDGGGAQYF.

The chain combines TRBV27 with TRBJ1-2; 7 bases agree with TRBD1. Trimming at V came to 2 bases and at J to 4 bases, leaving 1 base not matched to a gene. Germline V CDR1 and CDR2: MNHEY, SMNVEV (reference sequence). The CDR3 has 13 amino acids. In DNA form, the CDR3 reads TGTGCCAGCAGTTTAGGGACAGCCTATGGCTACACCTTC. Translation gives CASSLGTAYGYTF.

The gene calls are TRBV3-1 (or the pseudogene TRBV3-2) and TRBJ2-5, with 10 bases matching TRBD1. The length of the CDR3 is 15 residues. Trimming cost V 1 base and J 7 bases; bases outside gene matches: 6. The germline V gene encodes CDR1 LGHDT and CDR2 YNNKEL (reference sequence). In DNA, the CDR3 is TGTGCCAGCAGCCAAGTCGGGACAGGGGTCGGGACCCAGTACTTC. Protein sequence: CASSQVGTGVGTQYF.

The rearrangement links TRBV7-2 to TRBJ2-7; D ambiguous. The germline CDR1 and CDR2 sequences are SGHTA and FQGNSA. The CDR3 contains 12 residues. V dropped 4 bases and J dropped 4 bases, with 8 bases sitting between them. CDR3 nucleotides: TGTGCCAGCAGCTACTCCCTTTACGAGCAGTACTTC. It yields the protein CASSYSLYEQYF. The full variable domain, rest sourced from reference TRBV7-2 and TRBJ2-7, is GAGVSQSPSNKVTEKGKDVELRCDPISGHTALYWYRQSLGQGLEFLIYFQGNSAPDKSGLPSDRFSAERTGGSVSTLTIQRTQQEDSAVYLCASSYSLYEQYFGPGTRLTVT.

The chain employs TRBV11-2 and TRBJ2-7; D is ambiguous. V lost 5 bases, J lost 8 bases, and 16 bases lay in between. CDR1 and CDR2 from the germline V gene are SGHAT and FQNNGV. The CDR3 covers 13 residues. In nucleotides, the CDR3 is TGTGCCAGCAGCCCCCAGGCCCTCTGGCAGCAGTACTTC. Protein product: CASSPQALWQQYF.

The chain uses TRBV7-6 and TRBJ2-1, with 9 bases fitting TRBD2. Per the germline V gene, CDR1 is SGHVS and CDR2 is FNYEAQ. The J segment lost 8 bases and the V segment lost 5 bases, leaving 7 bases of the junction unmatched. The CDR3 length is 14 residues. The CDR3 sequence is CASSDSGGFYEQFF. The DNA for the CDR3 is TGTGCCAGCAGCGATAGCGGGGGCTTTTATGAGCAGTTCTTC.

The V call is TRBV20-1, the J call TRBJ1-1; 8 bases map to TRBD1. The V and J ends lost 3 bases and 4 bases, in that order; junction bases with no gene match: 10. Germline CDR1 and CDR2: DFQATT and SNEGSKA (reference sequence). This CDR3 region has 15 residues. DNA of the CDR3: TGCAGTGCTAGTACCGGACAGGGTGGGTTCACTGAAGCTTTCTTT. This codes for CSASTGQGGFTEAFF.